Shown below are 9 T cell receptor beta chains from a single sample sequenced in a study of patients and donors after allogeneic stem cell transplantation. TCRdb fed the RT-PCR reads into MiXCR, producing one record per CDR3 protein. The sample carries about 110,000 distinct CDR3 sequences, about a third recorded once. The specimen sequenced was blood, either unsorted or a sorted T cell fraction (not recorded which). The receptors derive from a human donor who was either an allogeneic HSCT recipient or a stem cell or donor lymphocyte infusion donor (not recorded which). It is not recorded whose cells these are; they may come from a transplant donor.

The V and J genes are TRBV19 and TRBJ2-3, with TRBD2 matching 7 bases. Trimming at V came to 6 bases and at J to 8 bases, leaving 8 bases not matched to a gene. The germline V gene encodes CDR1 LNHDA and CDR2 SQIVND (reference sequence). The CDR3 is 13 residues long. CDR3 residues: CASRERESGTQYF. The CDR3 region has the DNA TGTGCCAGTAGGGAGCGGGAATCGGGTACGCAGTATTTT.

The V and J genes are TRBV20-1 and TRBJ1-1; TRBD1 is a possible D gene (6 bases). Germline CDR1 and CDR2: DFQATT and SNEGSKA (reference sequence). This CDR3 has 13 amino acids. Trimming removed 2 bases at V and 1 base at J, with 8 bases between. The CDR3 DNA is TGCAGTGCTAGAATGGACAGGAACACTGAAGCTTTCTTT. This sequence encodes CSARMDRNTEAFF.

This clonotype was seen a few times. The chain has TRBV6-2 or TRBV6-3 and TRBJ1-2; TRBD1 matches at 8 bases. V trimming: 8 bases; J trimming: 3 bases; junction bases outside the gene matches: 11. The V gene's germline CDR1 is MNHEY and CDR2 SVGEGT. This CDR3 spans 15 amino acids. The DNA for the CDR3 is TGTGCCAGCTCCCAGACCGGGACAGGTCACTATGGCTACACCTTC. Translation: CASSQTGTGHYGYTF.

This rearrangement joins TRBV6-6 to TRBJ1-1; no firm D call. Trimming cost V 4 bases and J 0 bases, with 9 bases left between them. From germline, CDR1 is MNHNY and CDR2 SVGAGI (reference sequence). The CDR3 runs to 14 residues. CDR3: CASSFRSMNTEAFF. The CDR3 DNA reads as TGTGCCAGCAGTTTTCGGAGCATGAACACTGAAGCTTTCTTT.

The chain combines TRBV5-3 with TRBJ2-1; D gene unclear. TRBV5-3 is filed as an ORF, its function uncertain. The CDR3 length is 15 residues. V was shortened by 6 bases and J by 0 bases, with 13 bases between the two germline ends. The CDR3 DNA follows: TGTGCCAGAAAGGTCACGGTACCCTCCTACAATGAGCAGTTCTTC. It translates to CARKVTVPSYNEQFF.

The chain joins TRBV6-5 to TRBJ1-2, with a possible D match to TRBD1 (5 bases). The CDR3 is 14 residues long. Germline CDR1 reads MNHEY; CDR2 reads SVGAGI. Trimming took off 3 bases at V and 4 bases at J, with 12 bases between the two ends. CDR3 residues: CASSYNRQGYGYTF. CDR3 DNA sequence: TGTGCCAGCAGTTATAACCGGCAGGGCTATGGCTACACCTTC.

In its sample, this clonotype was seen a few times. The gene calls are TRBV5-1 and TRBJ2-7, with TRBD2 as a possible D gene (5 bases). CDR1 is SGHRS, CDR2 YFSETQ, per germline. The CDR3 totals 14 residues. Trimming removed 0 bases at V and 2 bases at J, with 9 bases between. The CDR3 spells CASSLDGETYEQYF. In nucleotides, the CDR3 is TGCGCCAGCAGCTTGGACGGGGAAACCTACGAGCAGTACTTC.

This clonotype has just a few counts. The chain employs TRBV29-1 and TRBJ2-5, with 9 bases lining up with TRBD2. J gave up 5 bases and V 3 bases, and 7 bases lay outside the gene matches. The CDR3 is made up of 14 amino acids. The germline CDR1 and CDR2 sequences are SQVTM and ANQGSEA. CDR3 bases: TGCAGCGTTGACACACTAGCGGGTGAGGAGACCCAGTACTTC. As protein: CSVDTLAGEETQYF.

The rearrangement links TRBV12-3 or TRBV12-4 to TRBJ2-1; no reliable D call. The CDR3 loop spans 15 amino acids. V was trimmed by 1 base and J by 6 bases, leaving 13 bases between them. This CDR3 is CASSLGNPAFNEQFF. The CDR3 DNA is TGTGCCAGCAGTTTAGGGAACCCAGCCTTCAATGAGCAGTTCTTC.